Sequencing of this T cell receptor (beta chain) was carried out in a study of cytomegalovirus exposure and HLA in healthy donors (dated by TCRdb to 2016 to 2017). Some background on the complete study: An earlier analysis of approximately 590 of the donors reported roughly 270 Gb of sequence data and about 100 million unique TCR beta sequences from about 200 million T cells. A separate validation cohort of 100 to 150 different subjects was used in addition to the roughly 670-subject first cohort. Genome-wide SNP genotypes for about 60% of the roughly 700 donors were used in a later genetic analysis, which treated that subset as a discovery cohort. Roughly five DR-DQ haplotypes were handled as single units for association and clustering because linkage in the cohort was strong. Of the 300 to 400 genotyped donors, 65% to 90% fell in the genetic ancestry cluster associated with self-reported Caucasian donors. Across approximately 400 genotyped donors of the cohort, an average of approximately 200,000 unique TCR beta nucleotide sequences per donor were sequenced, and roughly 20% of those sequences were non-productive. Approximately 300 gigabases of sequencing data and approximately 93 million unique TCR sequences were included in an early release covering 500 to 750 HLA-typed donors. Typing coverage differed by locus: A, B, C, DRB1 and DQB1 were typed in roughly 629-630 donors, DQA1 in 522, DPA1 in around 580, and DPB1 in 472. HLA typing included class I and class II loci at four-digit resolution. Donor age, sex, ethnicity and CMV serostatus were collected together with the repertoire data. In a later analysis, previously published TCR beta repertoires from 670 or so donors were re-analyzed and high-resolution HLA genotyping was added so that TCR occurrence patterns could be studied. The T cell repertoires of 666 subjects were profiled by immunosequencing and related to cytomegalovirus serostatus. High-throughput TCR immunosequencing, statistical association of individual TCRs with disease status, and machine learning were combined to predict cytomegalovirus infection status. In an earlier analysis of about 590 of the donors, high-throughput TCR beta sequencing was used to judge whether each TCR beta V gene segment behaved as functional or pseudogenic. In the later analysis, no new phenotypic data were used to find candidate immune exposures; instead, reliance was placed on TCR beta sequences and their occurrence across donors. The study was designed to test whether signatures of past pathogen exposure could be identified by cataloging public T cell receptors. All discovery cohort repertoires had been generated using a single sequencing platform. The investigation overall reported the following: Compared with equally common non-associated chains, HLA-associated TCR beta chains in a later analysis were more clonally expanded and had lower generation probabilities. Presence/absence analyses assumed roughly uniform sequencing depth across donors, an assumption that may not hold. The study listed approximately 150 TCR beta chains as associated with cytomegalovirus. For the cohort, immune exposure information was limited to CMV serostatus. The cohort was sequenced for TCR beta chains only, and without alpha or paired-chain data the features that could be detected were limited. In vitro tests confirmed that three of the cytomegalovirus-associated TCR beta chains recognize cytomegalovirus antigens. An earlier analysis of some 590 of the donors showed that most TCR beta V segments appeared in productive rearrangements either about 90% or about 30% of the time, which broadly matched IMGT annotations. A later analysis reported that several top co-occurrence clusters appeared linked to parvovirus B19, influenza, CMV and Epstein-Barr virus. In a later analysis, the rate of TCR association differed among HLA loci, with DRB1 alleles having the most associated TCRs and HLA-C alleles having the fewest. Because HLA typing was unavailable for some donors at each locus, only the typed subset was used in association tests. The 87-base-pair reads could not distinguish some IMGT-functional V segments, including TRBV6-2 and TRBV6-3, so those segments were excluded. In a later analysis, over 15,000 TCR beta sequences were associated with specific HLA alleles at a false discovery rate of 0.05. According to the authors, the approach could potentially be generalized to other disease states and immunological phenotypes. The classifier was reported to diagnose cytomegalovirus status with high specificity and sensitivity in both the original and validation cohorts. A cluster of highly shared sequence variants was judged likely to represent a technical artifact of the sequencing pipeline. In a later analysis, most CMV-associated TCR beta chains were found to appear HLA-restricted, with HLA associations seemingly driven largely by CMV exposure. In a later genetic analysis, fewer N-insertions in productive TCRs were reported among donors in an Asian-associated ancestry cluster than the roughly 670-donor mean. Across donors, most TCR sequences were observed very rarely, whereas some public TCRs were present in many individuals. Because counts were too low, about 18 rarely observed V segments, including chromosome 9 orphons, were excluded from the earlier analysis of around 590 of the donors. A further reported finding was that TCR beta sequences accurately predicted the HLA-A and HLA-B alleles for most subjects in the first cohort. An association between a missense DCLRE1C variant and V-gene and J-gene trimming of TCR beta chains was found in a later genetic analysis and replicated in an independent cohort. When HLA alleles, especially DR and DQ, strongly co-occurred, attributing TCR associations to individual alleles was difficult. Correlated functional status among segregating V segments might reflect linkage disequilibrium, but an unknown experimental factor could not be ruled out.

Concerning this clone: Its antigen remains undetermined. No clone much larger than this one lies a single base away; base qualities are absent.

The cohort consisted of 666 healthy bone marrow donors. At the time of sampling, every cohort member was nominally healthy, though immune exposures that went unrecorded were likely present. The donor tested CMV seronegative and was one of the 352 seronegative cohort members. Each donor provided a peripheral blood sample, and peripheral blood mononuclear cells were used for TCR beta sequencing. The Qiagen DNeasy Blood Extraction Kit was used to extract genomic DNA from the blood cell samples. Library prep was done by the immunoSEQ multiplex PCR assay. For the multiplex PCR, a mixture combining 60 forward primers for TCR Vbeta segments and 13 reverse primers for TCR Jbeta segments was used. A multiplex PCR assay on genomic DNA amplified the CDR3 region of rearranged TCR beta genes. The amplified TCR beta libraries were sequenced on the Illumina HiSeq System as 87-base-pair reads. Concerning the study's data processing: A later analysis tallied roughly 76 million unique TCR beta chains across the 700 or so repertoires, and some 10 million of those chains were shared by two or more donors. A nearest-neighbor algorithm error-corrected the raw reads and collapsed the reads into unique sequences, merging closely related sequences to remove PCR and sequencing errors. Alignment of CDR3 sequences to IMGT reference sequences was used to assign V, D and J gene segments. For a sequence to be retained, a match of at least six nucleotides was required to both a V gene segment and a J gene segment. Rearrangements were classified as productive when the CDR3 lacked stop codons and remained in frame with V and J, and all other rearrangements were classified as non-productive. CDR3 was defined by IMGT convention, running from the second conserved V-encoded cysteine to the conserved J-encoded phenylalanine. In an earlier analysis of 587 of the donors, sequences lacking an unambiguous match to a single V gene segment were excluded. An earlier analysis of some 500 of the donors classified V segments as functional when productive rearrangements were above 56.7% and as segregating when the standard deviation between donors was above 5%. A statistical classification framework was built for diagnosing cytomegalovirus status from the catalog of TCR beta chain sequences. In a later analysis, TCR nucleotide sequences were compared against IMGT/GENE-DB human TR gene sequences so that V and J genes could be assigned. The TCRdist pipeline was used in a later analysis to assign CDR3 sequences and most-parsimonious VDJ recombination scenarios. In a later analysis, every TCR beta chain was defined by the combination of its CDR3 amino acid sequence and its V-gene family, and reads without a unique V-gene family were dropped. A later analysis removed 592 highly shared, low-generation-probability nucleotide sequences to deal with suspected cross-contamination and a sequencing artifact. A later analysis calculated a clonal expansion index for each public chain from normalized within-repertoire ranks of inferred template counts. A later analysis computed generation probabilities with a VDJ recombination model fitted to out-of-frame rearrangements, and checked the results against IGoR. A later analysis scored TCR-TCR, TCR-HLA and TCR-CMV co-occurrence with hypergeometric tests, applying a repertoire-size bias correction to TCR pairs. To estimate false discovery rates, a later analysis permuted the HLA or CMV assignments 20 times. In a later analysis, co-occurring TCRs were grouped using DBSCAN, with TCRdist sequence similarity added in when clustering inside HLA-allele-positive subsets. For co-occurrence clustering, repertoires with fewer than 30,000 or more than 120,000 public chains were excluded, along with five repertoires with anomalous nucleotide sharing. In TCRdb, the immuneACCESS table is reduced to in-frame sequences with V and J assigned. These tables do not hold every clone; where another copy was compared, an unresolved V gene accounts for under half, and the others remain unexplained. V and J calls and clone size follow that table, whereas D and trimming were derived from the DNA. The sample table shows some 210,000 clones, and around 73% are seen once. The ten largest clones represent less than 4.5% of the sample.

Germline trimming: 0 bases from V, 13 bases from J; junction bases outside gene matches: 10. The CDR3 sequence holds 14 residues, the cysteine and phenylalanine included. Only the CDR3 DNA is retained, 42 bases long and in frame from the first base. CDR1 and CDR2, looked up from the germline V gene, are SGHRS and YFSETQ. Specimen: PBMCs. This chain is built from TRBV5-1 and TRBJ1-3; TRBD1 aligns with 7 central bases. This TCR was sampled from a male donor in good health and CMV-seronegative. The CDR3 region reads CASSLERQGEGIYF. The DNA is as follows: TGCGCCAGCAGCTTGGAGCGACAGGGTGAGGGTATATATTTT.